This T cell receptor beta chain was obtained from a study of blood T cell repertoires in COVID-19. V was cut by 0 bases and J by 3 bases, with 5 bases left in between. The CDR3 covers 14 residues. CDR1 is LNHDA and CDR2 is SQIVND in the germline V gene (reference sequence). Clones were read by immunoSEQ multiplex PCR, and TCRdb kept only the in-frame ones, dropping some. The sample holds roughly 280,000 clones, roughly nine tenths seen once. In its sample, this clone was seen a few times. This TCR was recovered from a man aged 18 to 30 with active or convalescent COVID-19. Input material: peripheral blood. J is TRBJ2-2 and V is TRBV19; D remains ambiguous. The CDR3 DNA is TGTGCCAGTAGTATAGATCGGTACACCGGGGAGCTGTTTTTT. Translation gives CASSIDRYTGELFF.